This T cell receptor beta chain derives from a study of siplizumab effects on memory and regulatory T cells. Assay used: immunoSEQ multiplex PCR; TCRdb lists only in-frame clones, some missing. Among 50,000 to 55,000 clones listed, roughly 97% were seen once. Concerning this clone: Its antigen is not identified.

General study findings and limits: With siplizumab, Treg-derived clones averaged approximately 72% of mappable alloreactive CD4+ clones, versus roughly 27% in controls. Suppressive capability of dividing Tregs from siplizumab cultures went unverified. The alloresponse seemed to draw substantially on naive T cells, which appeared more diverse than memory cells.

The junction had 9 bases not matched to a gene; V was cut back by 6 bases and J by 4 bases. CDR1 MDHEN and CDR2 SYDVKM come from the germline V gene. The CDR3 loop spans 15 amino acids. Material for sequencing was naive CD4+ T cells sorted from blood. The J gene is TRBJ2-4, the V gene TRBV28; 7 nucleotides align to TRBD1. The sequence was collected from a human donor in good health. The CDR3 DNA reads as TGTGCCAGCAGGTCTACAGGGGAGTGGAAAAACATTCAGTACTTC. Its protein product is CASRSTGEWKNIQYF.